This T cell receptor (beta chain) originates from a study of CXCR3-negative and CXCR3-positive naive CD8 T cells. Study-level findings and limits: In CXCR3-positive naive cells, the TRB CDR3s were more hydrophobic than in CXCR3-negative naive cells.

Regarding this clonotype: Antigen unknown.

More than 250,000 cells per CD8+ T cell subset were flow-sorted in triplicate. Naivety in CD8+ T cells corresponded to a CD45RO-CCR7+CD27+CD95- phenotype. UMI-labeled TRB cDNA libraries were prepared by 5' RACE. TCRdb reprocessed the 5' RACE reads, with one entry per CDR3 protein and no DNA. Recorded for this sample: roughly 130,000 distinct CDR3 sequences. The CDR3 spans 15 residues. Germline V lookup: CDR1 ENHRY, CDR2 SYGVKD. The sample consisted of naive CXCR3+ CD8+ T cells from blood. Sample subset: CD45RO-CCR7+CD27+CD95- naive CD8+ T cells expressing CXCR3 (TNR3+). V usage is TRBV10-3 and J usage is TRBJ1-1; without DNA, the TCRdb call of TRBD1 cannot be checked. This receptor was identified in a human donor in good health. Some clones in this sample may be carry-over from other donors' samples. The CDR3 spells CAISELMGPTGEAFF.